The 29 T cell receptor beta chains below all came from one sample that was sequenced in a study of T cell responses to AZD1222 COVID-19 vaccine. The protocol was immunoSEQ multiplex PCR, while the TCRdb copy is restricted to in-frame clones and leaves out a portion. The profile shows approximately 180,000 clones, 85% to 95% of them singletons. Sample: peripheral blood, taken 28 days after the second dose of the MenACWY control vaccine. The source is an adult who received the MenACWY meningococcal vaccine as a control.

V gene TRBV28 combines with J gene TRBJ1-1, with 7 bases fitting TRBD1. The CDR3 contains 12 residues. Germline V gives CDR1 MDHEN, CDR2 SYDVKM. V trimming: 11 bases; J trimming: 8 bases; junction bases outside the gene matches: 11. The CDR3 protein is CAGGDSLTEAFF. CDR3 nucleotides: TGTGCCGGGGGGGACAGCCTGACCGAAGCTTTCTTT.

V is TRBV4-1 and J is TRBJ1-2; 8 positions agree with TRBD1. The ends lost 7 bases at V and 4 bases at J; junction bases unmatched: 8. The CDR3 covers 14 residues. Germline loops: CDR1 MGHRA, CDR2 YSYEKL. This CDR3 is CASNPGQDGYGYTF. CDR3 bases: TGCGCCAGCAACCCGGGACAGGATGGCTATGGCTACACCTTC.

This CDR3 is CASRAGQSYPNYGYTF. CDR3 bases: TGCGCCAGCAGAGCGGGACAGAGCTACCCTAACTATGGCTACACCTTC. The V call is TRBV5-1, the J call TRBJ1-2; 7 bases map to TRBD1. The CDR3 has 16 residues. The ends lost 5 bases at V and 0 bases at J; junction bases unmatched: 10. Germline CDR1 reads SGHRS; CDR2 reads YFSETQ. Variable domain in full (rest from reference TRBV5-1 and TRBJ1-2): KAGVTQTPRYLIKTRGQQVTLSCSPISGHRSVSWYQQTPGQGLQFLFEYFSETQRNKGNFPGRFSGRQFSNSRSEMNVSTLELGDSALYLCASRAGQSYPNYGYTFGSGTRLTVV.

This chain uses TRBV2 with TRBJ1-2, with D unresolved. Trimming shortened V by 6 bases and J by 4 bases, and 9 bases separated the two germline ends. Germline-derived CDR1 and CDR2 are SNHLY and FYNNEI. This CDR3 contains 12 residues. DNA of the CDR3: TGTGCCAGCAGAGCAGACTTCTATGGCTACACCTTC. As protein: CASRADFYGYTF.

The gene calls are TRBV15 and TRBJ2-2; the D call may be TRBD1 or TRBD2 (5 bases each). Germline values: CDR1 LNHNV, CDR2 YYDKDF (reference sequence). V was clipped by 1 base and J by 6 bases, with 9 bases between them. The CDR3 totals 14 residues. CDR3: CATSRARGAGELFF. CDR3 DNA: TGTGCCACCAGCAGAGCCCGAGGGGCCGGGGAGCTGTTTTTT. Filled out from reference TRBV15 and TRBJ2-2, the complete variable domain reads DAMVIQNPRYQVTQFGKPVTLSCSQTLNHNVMYWYQQKSSQAPKLLFHYYDKDFNNEADTPDNFQSRRPNTSFCFLDIRSPGLGDTAMYLCATSRARGAGELFFGEGSRLTVL.

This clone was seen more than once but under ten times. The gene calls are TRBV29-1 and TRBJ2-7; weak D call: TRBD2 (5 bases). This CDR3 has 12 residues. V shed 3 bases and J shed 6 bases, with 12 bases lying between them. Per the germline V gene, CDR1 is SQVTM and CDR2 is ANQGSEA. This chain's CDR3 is CSVERAAGEQYF. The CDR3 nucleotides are TGCAGCGTTGAGAGGGCGGCGGGCGAGCAGTACTTC.

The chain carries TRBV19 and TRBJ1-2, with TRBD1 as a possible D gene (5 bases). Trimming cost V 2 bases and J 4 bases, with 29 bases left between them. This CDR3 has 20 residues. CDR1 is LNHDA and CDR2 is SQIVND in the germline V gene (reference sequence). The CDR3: CASSILLGFGDQAGLYGYTF. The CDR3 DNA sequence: TGTGCCAGTAGTATACTGCTCGGATTCGGGGACCAGGCCGGACTCTATGGCTACACCTTC.

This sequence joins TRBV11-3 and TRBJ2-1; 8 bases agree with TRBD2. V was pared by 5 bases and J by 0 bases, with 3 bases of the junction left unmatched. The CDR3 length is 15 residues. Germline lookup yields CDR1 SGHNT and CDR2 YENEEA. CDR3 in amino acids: CASSHGGGSYNEQFF. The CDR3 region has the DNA TGTGCCAGCAGCCACGGGGGGGGCTCCTACAATGAGCAGTTCTTC.

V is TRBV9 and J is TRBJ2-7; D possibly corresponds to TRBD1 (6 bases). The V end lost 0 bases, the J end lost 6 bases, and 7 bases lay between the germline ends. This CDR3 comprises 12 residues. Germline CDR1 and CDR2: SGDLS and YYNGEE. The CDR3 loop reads CASSVEGGEQYF. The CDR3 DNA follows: TGTGCCAGCAGCGTAGAAGGGGGCGAGCAGTACTTC.

The CDR3 reads CASSITPDRANTEAFF. CDR3 nucleotides: TGCGCCAGCAGCATAACCCCTGACAGGGCGAACACTGAAGCTTTCTTT. The V gene is TRBV5-1, the J gene TRBJ1-1, with 7 bases fitting TRBD1. Germline CDR1 SGHRS, CDR2 YFSETQ. V was clipped by 4 bases and J by 1 base; unmatched bases: 10. This CDR3 has 16 residues.

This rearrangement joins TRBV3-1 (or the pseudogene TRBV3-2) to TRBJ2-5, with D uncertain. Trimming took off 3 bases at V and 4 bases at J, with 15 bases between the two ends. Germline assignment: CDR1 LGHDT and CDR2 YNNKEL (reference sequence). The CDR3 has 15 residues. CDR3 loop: CASSQQPSQRETQYF. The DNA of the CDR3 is TGTGCCAGCAGCCAGCAGCCCTCCCAGAGAGAGACCCAGTACTTC.

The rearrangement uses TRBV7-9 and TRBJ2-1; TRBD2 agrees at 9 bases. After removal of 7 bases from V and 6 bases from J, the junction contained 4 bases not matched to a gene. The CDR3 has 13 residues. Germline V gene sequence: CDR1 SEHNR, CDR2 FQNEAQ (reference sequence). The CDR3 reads CASKGLAINEQFF. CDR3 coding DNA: TGTGCCAGCAAAGGACTAGCGATCAATGAGCAGTTCTTC.

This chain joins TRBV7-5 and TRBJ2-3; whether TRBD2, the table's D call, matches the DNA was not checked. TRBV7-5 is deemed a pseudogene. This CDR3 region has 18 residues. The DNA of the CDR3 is TGTGTCAGAAGCGTGGGACTAGCGGGGGGAGTCAGCACAGATACGCAGTATTTT. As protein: CVRSVGLAGGVSTDTQYF.

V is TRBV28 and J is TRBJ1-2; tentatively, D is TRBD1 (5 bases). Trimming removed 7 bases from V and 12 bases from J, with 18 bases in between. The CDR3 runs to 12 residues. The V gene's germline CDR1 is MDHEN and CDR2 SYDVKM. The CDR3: CASKTTLQVHTF. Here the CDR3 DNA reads TGTGCCAGCAAAACTACCTTACAGGTCCACACCTTC.

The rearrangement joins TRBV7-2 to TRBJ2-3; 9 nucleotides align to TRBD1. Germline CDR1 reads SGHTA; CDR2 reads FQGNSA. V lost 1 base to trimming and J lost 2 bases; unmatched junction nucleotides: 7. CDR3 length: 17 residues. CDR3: CASSLGGTGPSTDTQYF. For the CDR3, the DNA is TGTGCCAGCAGCTTAGGGGGGACAGGGCCATCCACAGATACGCAGTATTTT. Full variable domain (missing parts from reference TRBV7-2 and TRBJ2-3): GAGVSQSPSNKVTEKGKDVELRCDPISGHTALYWYRQSLGQGLEFLIYFQGNSAPDKSGLPSDRFSAERTGGSVSTLTIQRTQQEDSAVYLCASSLGGTGPSTDTQYFGPGTRLTVL.

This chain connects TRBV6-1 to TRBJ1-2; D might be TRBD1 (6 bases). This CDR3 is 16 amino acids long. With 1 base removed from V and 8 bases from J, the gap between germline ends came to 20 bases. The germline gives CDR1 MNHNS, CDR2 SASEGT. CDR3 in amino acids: CASSEVPGGRERGYTF. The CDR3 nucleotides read TGTGCCAGCAGTGAAGTTCCCGGGGGCAGGGAGAGGGGCTACACCTTC.

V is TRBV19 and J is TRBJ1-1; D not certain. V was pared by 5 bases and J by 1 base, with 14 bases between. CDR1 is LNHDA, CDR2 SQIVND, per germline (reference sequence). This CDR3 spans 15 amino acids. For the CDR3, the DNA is TGTGCCAGTAGTCCCCTTGGAGGGCGGAACACTGAAGCTTTCTTT. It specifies CASSPLGGRNTEAFF.

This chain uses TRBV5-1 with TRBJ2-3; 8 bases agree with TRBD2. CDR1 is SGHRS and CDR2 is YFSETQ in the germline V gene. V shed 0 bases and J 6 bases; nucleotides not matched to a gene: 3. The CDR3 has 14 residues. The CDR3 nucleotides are TGCGCCAGCAGCTTGGCCTTAGCGGGGGATACGCAGTATTTT. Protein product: CASSLALAGDTQYF.

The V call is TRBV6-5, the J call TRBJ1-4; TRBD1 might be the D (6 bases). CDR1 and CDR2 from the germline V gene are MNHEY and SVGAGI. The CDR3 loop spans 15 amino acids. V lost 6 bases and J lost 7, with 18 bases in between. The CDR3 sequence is CASSDQGPKGEKLFF. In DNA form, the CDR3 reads TGTGCCAGCAGCGATCAGGGGCCAAAGGGTGAAAAACTGTTTTTT.

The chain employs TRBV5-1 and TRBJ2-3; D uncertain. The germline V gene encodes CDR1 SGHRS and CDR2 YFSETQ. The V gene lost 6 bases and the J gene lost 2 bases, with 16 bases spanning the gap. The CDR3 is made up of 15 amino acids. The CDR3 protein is CASTMRPDITDTQYF. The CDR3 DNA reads TGCGCCAGCACCATGAGGCCTGACATCACAGATACGCAGTATTTT.

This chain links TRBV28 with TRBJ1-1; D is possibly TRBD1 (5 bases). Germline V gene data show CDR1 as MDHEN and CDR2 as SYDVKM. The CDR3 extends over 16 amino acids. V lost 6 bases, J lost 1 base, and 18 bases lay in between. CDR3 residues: CASRFRGARGNTEAFF. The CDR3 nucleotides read TGTGCCAGCAGATTTCGCGGGGCGCGAGGGAACACTGAAGCTTTCTTT.

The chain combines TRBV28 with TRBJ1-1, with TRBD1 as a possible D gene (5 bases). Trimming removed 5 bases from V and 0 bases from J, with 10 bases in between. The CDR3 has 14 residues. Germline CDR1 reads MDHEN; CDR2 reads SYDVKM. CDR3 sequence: CASSTTVMNTEAFF. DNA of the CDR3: TGTGCCAGCAGTACGACAGTAATGAACACTGAAGCTTTCTTT.

The CDR3 sequence: CASSPTHRNTEAFF. The CDR3 DNA is TGTGCCAGCAGTCCTACACATCGAAACACTGAAGCTTTCTTT. V gene TRBV3-1 (or the pseudogene TRBV3-2) combines with J gene TRBJ1-1, with D unclear. The V end lost 6 bases, the J end lost 2 bases, and 13 bases lay between the germline ends. CDR3 length equals 14 residues. CDR1 and CDR2 (germline): LGHDT, YNNKEL (reference sequence).

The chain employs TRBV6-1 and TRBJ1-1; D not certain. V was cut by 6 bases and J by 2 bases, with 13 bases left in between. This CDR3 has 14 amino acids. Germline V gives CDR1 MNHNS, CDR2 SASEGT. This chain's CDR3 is CASSPPEGNTEAFF. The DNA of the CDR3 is TGTGCCAGCAGCCCGCCCGAGGGCAACACTGAAGCTTTCTTT.

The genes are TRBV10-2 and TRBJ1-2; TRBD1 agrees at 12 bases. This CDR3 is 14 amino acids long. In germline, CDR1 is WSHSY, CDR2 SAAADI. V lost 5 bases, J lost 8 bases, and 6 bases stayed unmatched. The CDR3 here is CASSPGQGARGYTF. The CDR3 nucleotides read TGCGCCAGCAGTCCGGGACAGGGGGCAAGAGGCTACACCTTC.

The CDR3 DNA is TGTGCCAGCAGCCCCGGGCCTAGCGGGGGGGCAGATACGCAGTATTTT. This translates into CASSPGPSGGADTQYF. This chain joins TRBV7-3 and TRBJ2-3; 12 bases fit TRBD2. Germline V gene lookup returns CDR1 SGHTA and CDR2 FQGTGA. The CDR3 has 16 residues. V lost 5 bases and J lost 4; bases outside the gene matches: 7. The whole variable domain, remainder taken from reference TRBV7-3 and TRBJ2-3, is GAGVSQTPSNKVTEKGKYVELRCDPISGHTALYWYRQSLGQGPEFLIYFQGTGAADDSGLPNDRFFAVRPEGSVSTLKIQRTERGDSAVYLCASSPGPSGGADTQYFGPGTRLTVL.

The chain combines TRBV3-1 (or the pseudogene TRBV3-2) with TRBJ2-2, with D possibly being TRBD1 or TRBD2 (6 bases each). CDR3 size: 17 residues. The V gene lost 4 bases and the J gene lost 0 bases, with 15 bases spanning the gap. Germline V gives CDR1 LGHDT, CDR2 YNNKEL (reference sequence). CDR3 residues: CASSPQNGGANTGELFF. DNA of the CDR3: TGTGCCAGCAGCCCACAAAACGGGGGCGCGAACACCGGGGAGCTGTTTTTT.

This CDR3 is CASSHGTWNTEAFF. For the CDR3, the DNA is TGTGCCAGCAGCCACGGGACCTGGAACACTGAAGCTTTCTTT. J is TRBJ1-1 and V is TRBV3-1 (or the pseudogene TRBV3-2); D perhaps matches TRBD1 (5 bases). V gave up 3 bases and J gave up 1 base, with 9 bases separating them. The germline V gene has CDR1 LGHDT and CDR2 YNNKEL (reference sequence). CDR3 length equals 14 residues.

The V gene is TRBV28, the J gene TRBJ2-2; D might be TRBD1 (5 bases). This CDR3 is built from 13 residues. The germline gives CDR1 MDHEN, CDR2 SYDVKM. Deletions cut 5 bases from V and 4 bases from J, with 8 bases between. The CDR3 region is CASSPGFTGELFF. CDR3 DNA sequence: TGTGCCAGCAGTCCAGGGTTCACCGGGGAGCTGTTTTTT.